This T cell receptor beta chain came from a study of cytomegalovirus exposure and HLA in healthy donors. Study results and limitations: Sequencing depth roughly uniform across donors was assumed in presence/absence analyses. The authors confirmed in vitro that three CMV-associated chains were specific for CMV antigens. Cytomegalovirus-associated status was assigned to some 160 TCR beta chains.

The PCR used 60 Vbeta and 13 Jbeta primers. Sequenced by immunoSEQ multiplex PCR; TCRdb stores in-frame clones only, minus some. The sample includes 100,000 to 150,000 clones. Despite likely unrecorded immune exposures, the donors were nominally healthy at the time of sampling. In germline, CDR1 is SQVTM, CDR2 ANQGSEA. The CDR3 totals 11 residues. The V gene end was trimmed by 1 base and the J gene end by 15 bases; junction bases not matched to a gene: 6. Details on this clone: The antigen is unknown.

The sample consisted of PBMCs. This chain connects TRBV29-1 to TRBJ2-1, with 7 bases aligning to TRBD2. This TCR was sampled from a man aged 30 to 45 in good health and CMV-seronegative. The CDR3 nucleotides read TGCAGCGTTGAAGCTAGCGGACTAGGGTTCTTC. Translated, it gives CSVEASGLGFF.